There are a few counts of the clone carrying this T cell receptor (beta chain). Antigen unknown. The CDR3 sequence is 13 residues long. The V and J ends lost 7 bases and 4 bases, in that order; junction bases with no gene match: 4. Germline loops: CDR1 MNHNS, CDR2 SASEGT. This specimen belongs to a study of cytotoxic CD8 clonotypes in ibrutinib-treated CLL. As for the study in general: The study included 11 relapsed/refractory and under 16 treatment-naive patients; approximately 17 had IGHV unmutated disease. About 25 partial and 2 complete responses; at median 68 months, 14 remitted, roughly 12 progressed. General study results and limits: Patients with sustained remission and those progressing were sampled at differing times.

Target depth was 1 in 200,000 to 1 in 1 million T cells, about 10x per clonotype. Using immunoSEQ multiplex PCR, the repertoire was profiled, and TCRdb retains in-frame clones only, with some absent. The table shows almost 250,000 clones, with roughly 70% occurring only once. The sequencing here drew on PBMCs, taken after 24 months of ibrutinib treatment. V is TRBV6-1 and J is TRBJ2-1, with 7 bases identical to TRBD1. The TCR was taken from a human donor with chronic lymphocytic leukemia. CDR3 sequence reads: CASTGTAYNEQFF. CDR3 bases: TGTGCCAGCACTGGGACAGCTTACAATGAGCAGTTCTTC.